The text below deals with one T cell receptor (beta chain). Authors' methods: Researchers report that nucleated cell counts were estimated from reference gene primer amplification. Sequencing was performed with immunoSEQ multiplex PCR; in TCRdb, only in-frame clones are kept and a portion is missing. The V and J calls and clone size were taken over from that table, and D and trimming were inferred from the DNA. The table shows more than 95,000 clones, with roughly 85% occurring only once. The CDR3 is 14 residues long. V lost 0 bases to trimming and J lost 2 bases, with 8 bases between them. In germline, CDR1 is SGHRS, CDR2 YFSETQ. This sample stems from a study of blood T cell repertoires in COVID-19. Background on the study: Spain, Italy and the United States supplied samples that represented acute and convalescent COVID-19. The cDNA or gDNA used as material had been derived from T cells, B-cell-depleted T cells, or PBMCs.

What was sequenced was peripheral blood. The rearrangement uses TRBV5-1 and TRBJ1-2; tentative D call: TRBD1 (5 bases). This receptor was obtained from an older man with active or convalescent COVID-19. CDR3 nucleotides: TGCGCCAGCAGCTTGGTGGAGGGGAACTATGGCTACACCTTC. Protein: CASSLVEGNYGYTF.